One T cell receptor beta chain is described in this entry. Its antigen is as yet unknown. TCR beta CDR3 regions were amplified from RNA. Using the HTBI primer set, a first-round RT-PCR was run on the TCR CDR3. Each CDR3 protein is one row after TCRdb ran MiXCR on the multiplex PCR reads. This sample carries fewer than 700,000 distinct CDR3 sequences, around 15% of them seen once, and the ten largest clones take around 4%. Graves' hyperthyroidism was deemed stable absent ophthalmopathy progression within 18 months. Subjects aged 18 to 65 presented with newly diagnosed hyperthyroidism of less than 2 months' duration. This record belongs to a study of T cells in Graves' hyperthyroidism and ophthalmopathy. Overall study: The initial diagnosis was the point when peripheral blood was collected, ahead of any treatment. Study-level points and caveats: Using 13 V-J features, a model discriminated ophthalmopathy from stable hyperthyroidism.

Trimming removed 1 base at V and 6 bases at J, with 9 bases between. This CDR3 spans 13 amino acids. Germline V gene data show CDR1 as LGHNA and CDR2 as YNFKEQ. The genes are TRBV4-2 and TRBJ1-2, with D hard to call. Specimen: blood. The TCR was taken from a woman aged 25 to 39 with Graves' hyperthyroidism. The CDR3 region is CASSQGGVDGYTF. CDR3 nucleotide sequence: TGTGCCAGCAGCCAAGGGGGAGTCGATGGCTACACCTTC.